This T cell receptor beta chain is from a study of blood T cell repertoires in COVID-19. Study-level information: T cells, B-cell-depleted T cells, or PBMCs provided the cDNA or gDNA that served as material.

The repertoire was sequenced with immunoSEQ multiplex PCR; TCRdb's copy has only in-frame clones and lacks some. Of under 200,000 clones detected, around 80% appear once; the ten largest clones hold around 3.6%. This CDR3 comprises 18 residues. J gave up 7 bases and V 4 bases, and 16 bases lay outside the gene matches. Germline V gene data show CDR1 as SGHAT and CDR2 as FQNNGV. The chain recombines TRBV11-2 with TRBJ1-2; TRBD1 agrees at 12 bases. Specimen: PBMCs or T cells enriched from blood (not recorded which). The clonotype was recovered from a woman aged 45 to 65 in a cohort exposed to, infected with or recovered from COVID-19 (not recorded which). CDR3 loop: CASSSRDRGPPGGRGYTF. The CDR3, as DNA: TGTGCCAGCAGCTCTCGGGACAGGGGGCCCCCGGGTGGTCGTGGCTACACCTTC.